A selection of T cell receptor beta chains follows, all from one sample in a study of blood T cell repertoires in COVID-19. The data were produced by immunoSEQ multiplex PCR, yet TCRdb's version contains in-frame clones alone and is incomplete. The repertoire consists of approximately 230,000 clones, with roughly 88% occurring once and the leading ten covering over 1.1%. Sequencing used peripheral blood. These receptor sequences come from an elderly man with acute or convalescent COVID-19. The CDR3 runs from the conserved cysteine through the conserved F or W. D genes are given only for firm matches. Expanded clones get a size class; other rows say once, few or many, or leave the size out.

>.|TRBV4-1|TRBJ1-1|once
TGCGCCAGCAGCCAAGCCACCCAGGTATCCACTGAAGCTTTCTTT
CASSQATQVSTEAFF
>.|TRBV7-9|TRBJ2-7|.
TGTGCCAGCAGTACAGGCTCCTACGAGCAGTACTTC
CASSTGSYEQYF
>.|TRBV7-2|TRBJ1-2|.
TGTGCCAGCAGCCTTAACCGGCAGGGGGGCTACACCTTC
CASSLNRQGGYTF
>TRBD2|TRBV24-1|TRBJ2-1|.
TGTGCCACCAGTGGGGAGGGCGGGAGGTCCCATGAGCAGTTCTTC
CATSGEGGRSHEQFF
>TRBD1|TRBV9|TRBJ1-4|.
TGTGCCAGCAGCGCGACAGGGGGCCGGGATGAAAAACTGTTTTTT
CASSATGGRDEKLFF
>TRBD1|TRBV28|TRBJ2-7|.
TGTGCCAGCAGTCCCCTCGGGACAGGGGTCCACGAGCAGTACTTC
CASSPLGTGVHEQYF
>TRBD2|TRBV4-3|TRBJ2-1|.
TGCGCCAGCAGCCAAGATTACGGAGCGGGGGGGCGCAATGAGCAGTTCTTC
CASSQDYGAGGRNEQFF
>TRBD2|TRBV4-3|TRBJ2-3|.
TGCGCCAGCAGCCAAGGACTAGCGGTCACAGATACGCAGTATTTT
CASSQGLAVTDTQYF
>TRBD1|TRBV19|TRBJ2-6|.
TGTGCCAGCCAAACGGGACAGGGGGCGGGAGGGGCCAACGTCCTGACTTTC
CASQTGQGAGGANVLTF
>TRBD2|TRBV11-2|TRBJ2-4|.
TGTGCCAGCAGCTATAATCGACTAGCGGGACCAAACATTCAGTACTTC
CASSYNRLAGPNIQYF
>.|TRBV7-9|TRBJ2-1|.
TGTGCCAGCAGCTTAGTCCCTAATAGCGGAAACAATGAGCAGTTCTTC
CASSLVPNSGNNEQFF
>.|TRBV19|TRBJ2-7|.
TGTGCCACCTCACAGGGCGTCTACGAGCAGTACTTC
CATSQGVYEQYF
>.|TRBV3-1/TRBV3-2|TRBJ1-5|.
TGTGCCAGCAGCCAAGCCCTCAATCAGCCCCAGCATTTT
CASSQALNQPQHF